The 20 T cell receptor beta chains presented below share a single source sample, sequenced in a study of cytomegalovirus exposure and HLA in healthy donors. Use of 60 Vbeta and 13 Jbeta primers characterized the PCR. Assay: immunoSEQ multiplex PCR; the TCRdb copy retains only in-frame clones and omits some. The data hold 150,000 to 200,000 clones, with roughly 73% observed a single time. Sequencing was performed on PBMCs. Receptors were obtained from a woman under 40 in good health and CMV-seronegative.

J is TRBJ2-1 and V is TRBV11-3; D possibly corresponds to TRBD2 (5 bases). This CDR3 is 15 amino acids long. CDR1 and CDR2 from the germline V gene are SGHNT and YENEEA. The ends were cut back, 0 bases at V and 9 bases at J, with 15 bases in the middle. The CDR3 sequence is CASSLESGGGFEQFF. CDR3 DNA: TGTGCCAGCAGCTTAGAATCCGGTGGAGGATTTGAGCAGTTCTTC. Drawing the rest from reference TRBV11-3 and TRBJ2-1, the complete variable domain is EAGVVQSPRYKIIEKKQPVAFWCNPISGHNTLYWYLQNLGQGPELLIRYENEEAVDDSQLPKDRFSAERLKGVDSTLKIQPAELGDSAVYLCASSLESGGGFEQFFGPGTRLTVL.

V gene TRBV19 combines with J gene TRBJ1-2; 7 nucleotides line up with TRBD1. The CDR3 runs 13 residues. With 7 bases clipped from V and 3 bases from J, the junction kept 5 bases outside the gene matches. From germline, CDR1 is LNHDA and CDR2 SQIVND (reference sequence). CDR3 loop: CASNNRGDYGYTF. CDR3 in DNA: TGTGCCAGTAATAACAGGGGTGACTATGGCTACACCTTC.

This chain uses TRBV10-2 with TRBJ1-2; D is uncertain. Germline values: CDR1 WSHSY, CDR2 SAAADI. The CDR3 has 14 amino acids. V was clipped by 3 bases and J by 0 bases, with 8 bases between them. The DNA for the CDR3 is TGCGCCAGCAGTGAAACATTTGCTAACTATGGCTACACCTTC. It is translated as CASSETFANYGYTF.

This chain uses TRBV27 with TRBJ2-7, with 8 bases identical to TRBD2. The V gene's germline CDR1 is MNHEY and CDR2 SMNVEV (reference sequence). The V gene end was trimmed by 6 bases and the J gene end by 4 bases; junction bases not matched to a gene: 11. The CDR3 consists of 15 residues. The CDR3 DNA is TGTGCCAGCAGCACGCCGGGGACTAGAGGTTACGAGCAGTACTTC. It translates to CASSTPGTRGYEQYF.

This clone has only one observation. The rearrangement uses TRBV11-2 and TRBJ2-7; TRBD1 matches at 7 bases. Trimming took 0 bases from V and 4 from J; bases not matched to a gene: 12. This CDR3 has 17 amino acids. Germline values: CDR1 SGHAT, CDR2 FQNNGV. The CDR3 sequence is CASSLEEGAVWRYEQYF. CDR3 sequence (DNA): TGTGCCAGCAGCTTAGAAGAGGGGGCGGTTTGGAGGTACGAGCAGTACTTC.

This rearrangement joins TRBV19 to TRBJ2-7; D possibly corresponds to TRBD2 (6 bases). The CDR3 covers 14 residues. CDR1 and CDR2 (germline): LNHDA, SQIVND (reference sequence). Trimming removed 4 bases at V and 0 bases at J, with 10 bases between. The DNA of the CDR3 is TGTGCCAGTAGTACGGCGGGACTCTCCTACGAGCAGTACTTC. Translation gives CASSTAGLSYEQYF.

Note on this clone: This sample also contains other DNA sequences that code for the same CDR3. The genes are TRBV9 and TRBJ1-2; perhaps TRBD1 as D (6 bases). V was trimmed by 3 bases and J by 7 bases, leaving 22 bases between them. Germline values: CDR1 SGDLS, CDR2 YYNGEE. This CDR3 has 16 residues. The CDR3 sequence is CASSALPTGSPSGYTF. CDR3 bases: TGTGCCAGCAGCGCTCTCCCTACAGGGAGCCCTAGTGGCTACACCTTC.

This clone turned up a few times. The CDR3 sequence is CASSLVGGAGSTRYEQYF. The DNA of the CDR3 is TGTGCCAGCAGCTTAGTAGGGGGGGCAGGCTCTACCCGTTACGAGCAGTACTTC. The chain has TRBV11-2 and TRBJ2-7; D is possibly TRBD2 (7 bases). CDR1 SGHAT and CDR2 FQNNGV come from the germline V gene. The V end lost 1 base, the J end lost 4 bases, and 23 bases lay between the germline ends. CDR3 length equals 18 residues.

This chain links TRBV19 with TRBJ2-7; the match to TRBD1 covers 7 bases. V gave up 5 bases and J gave up 3 bases; unmatched junction bases: 10. Germline lookup yields CDR1 LNHDA and CDR2 SQIVND (reference sequence). CDR3 length: 15 residues. This CDR3 is CASSSTTGPSYEQYF. The CDR3 DNA reads as TGTGCCAGTAGTTCTACGACAGGGCCAAGCTACGAGCAGTACTTC.

In the case of this clone: One junction end does not reproduce the germline sequence, and a read error may be involved. CDR3 protein: CASSEARTIGDF. CDR3 DNA: TGTGCCAGCAGTGAAGCGAGGACTATTGGGGACTTC. The chain recombines TRBV2 with TRBJ2-5, with D maybe TRBD2 (6 bases). The CDR3 runs 12 residues. The germline V gene encodes CDR1 SNHLY and CDR2 FYNNEI.

CDR3 coding DNA: TGTGCCAGCAGCGAACTAGCCAGATACAATGAGCAGTTCTTC. Its protein is CASSELARYNEQFF. The rearrangement links TRBV27 to TRBJ2-1; possibly TRBD2 for D (6 bases). Trimming removed 6 bases at V and 4 bases at J, with 13 bases between. The CDR3 has 14 amino acids. The germline V gene encodes CDR1 MNHEY and CDR2 SMNVEV (reference sequence).

The rearrangement joins TRBV20-1 to TRBJ2-7; unclear D gene. Trimming took 5 bases from V and 3 from J, leaving 8 bases between them. The CDR3 contains 11 residues. From germline, CDR1 is DFQATT and CDR2 SNEGSKA (reference sequence). CDR3 DNA sequence: TGCAGTGCTCACAGTGACTACGAGCAGTACTTC. Its translation is CSAHSDYEQYF.

V is TRBV7-8 and J is TRBJ2-3, with 9 bases fitting TRBD2. CDR3 size: 14 residues. Germline V gives CDR1 SGHVS, CDR2 FQNEAQ. J was trimmed by 14 bases and V by 6 bases; bases with no gene match: 15. CDR3 amino acids: CASRLKAGGLSWYF. Here the CDR3 DNA reads TGTGCCAGCAGACTAAAGGCGGGAGGGCTCAGTTGGTATTTT. The whole variable domain, filled in from reference TRBV7-8 and TRBJ2-3, reads GAGVSQSPRYKVAKRGQDVALRCDPISGHVSLFWYQQALGQGPEFLTYFQNEAQLDKSGLPSDRFFAERPEGSVSTLKIQRTQQEDSAVYLCASRLKAGGLSWYFGPGTRLTVL.

This clone was counted between two and nine times. The CDR3: CASRERGFPYEQYF. DNA of the CDR3: TGTGCCAGCAGAGAACGGGGGTTCCCCTACGAGCAGTACTTC. This chain joins TRBV6-6 and TRBJ2-7, with TRBD2 as a possible D gene (6 bases). Looked up from germline, CDR1 is MNHNY and CDR2 is SVGAGI (reference sequence). This CDR3 is 14 amino acids long. V lost 6 bases and J 2 bases, leaving 14 bases between the germline ends.

This clone was counted a single time. The chain is built from TRBV5-4 and TRBJ1-1; a possible D gene is TRBD1 (6 bases). Germline V gene lookup returns CDR1 SGHNT and CDR2 YYREEE (reference sequence). The CDR3 consists of 14 residues. Trimming pared 4 bases from V and 6 bases from J, leaving 16 bases between. This CDR3 is CASSTRGQKAEAFF. For the CDR3, the DNA is TGTGCCAGCAGCACCCGAGGACAGAAAGCTGAAGCTTTCTTT.

The rearrangement links TRBV27 to TRBJ2-7; 8 bases agree with TRBD1. Germline-derived CDR1 and CDR2 are MNHEY and SMNVEV (reference sequence). J gave up 3 bases and V 6 bases, and 7 bases lay outside the gene matches. The CDR3 is 14 residues long. The CDR3 here is CASSRGTGNYEQYF. DNA of the CDR3: TGTGCCAGCAGCCGAGGGACAGGAAACTACGAGCAGTACTTC.

The rearrangement links TRBV10-1 to TRBJ2-7, with 11 bases that match TRBD1. Per germline, CDR1 WNHNN and CDR2 SYGVQD (reference sequence). With 2 bases clipped from V and 3 bases from J, the junction kept 3 bases outside the gene matches. The CDR3 runs 15 residues. CDR3 coding DNA: TGCGCCAGCAGTGAGGGGACAGGGGGGGACTACGAGCAGTACTTC. This gives the protein CASSEGTGGDYEQYF.

The chain links TRBV4-3 to TRBJ2-5; TRBD2 aligns across 8 bases. The closer fit of TRBJ2-7 to the DNA end suggests the J call may be wrong. The CDR3 runs 15 residues. Germline CDR1 reads LGHNA; CDR2 reads YSLEER. The CDR3 spells CASSQDLAGAYEQYF. CDR3 DNA: TGCGCCAGCAGCCAAGATCTAGCGGGTGCCTACGAGCAGTACTTC.

The genes are TRBV19 and TRBJ2-7, with D unclear. The V gene's germline CDR1 is LNHDA and CDR2 SQIVND (reference sequence). The CDR3 totals 14 residues. Trimming cost V 1 base and J 0 bases, with 7 bases left between them. The CDR3 sequence is CASSIVQNSYEQYF. The CDR3 coding sequence is TGTGCCAGTAGTATAGTACAGAACTCCTACGAGCAGTACTTC.

This clone occurred many times. The chain uses TRBV25-1 and TRBJ1-1; D gene uncertain. This CDR3 is built from 11 residues. V was pared by 1 base and J by 10 bases, with 7 bases between. Germline assignment: CDR1 MGHDK and CDR2 SYGVNS. The CDR3, as DNA: TGTGCCAGCAGTGAATTGGCCCGAGCTTTCTTT. This translates into CASSELARAFF.